The present entry profiles one TCR beta chain with its context. Looked up from germline, CDR1 is SGHRS and CDR2 is YFSETQ. There are 14 residues in the CDR3. V was shortened by 0 bases and J by 3 bases, with 8 bases between the two germline ends. This specimen comes from a study of regulatory T cells in long-lasting Graves disease. Documented time point: newly diagnosed GD, antithyroid drugs for less than 3 months. PBMC-derived RNA was used for the TCR library. Researchers made TCR beta libraries by using iRepertoire HTBI primers and running Arm-PCR on CDR3 regions. TCRdb itself ran the multiplex PCR reads through MiXCR, one entry per CDR3 protein. The profile covers hundreds of thousands of distinct CDR3 sequences, with 16% appearing a single time and about 12% taken by the ten largest. The sample was also linked to a second study, of T cells in Graves' hyperthyroidism and ophthalmopathy. That paper states: TCR CDR3 underwent first-round RT-PCR with the HTBI primer set.

The sample was peripheral blood mononuclear cells (PBMCs), taken at new diagnosis, from a patient treated with antithyroid drugs. The TCR sequence derives from a man younger than 35 with Graves disease. V gene TRBV5-1 combines with J gene TRBJ2-3; D uncertain. CDR3 in DNA: TGCGCCAGCAGCTTGGATCTGGTTACAGATACGCAGTATTTT. This codes for CASSLDLVTDTQYF.